This is a list of T cell receptor beta chains from one sample in a study of metastatic and nonmetastatic thyroid tumors. From the PCR reads, TCRdb re-called clones with MiXCR. This sample has approximately 15,000 clones, with roughly 24% found just once. The sample consisted of tumor tissue. The source of these receptors is a female donor with papillary thyroid cancer or a benign thyroid nodule (not recorded which). Some clones in this sample may be carry-over from other donors' samples. CDR3s include the opening cysteine and the closing phenylalanine or tryptophan. Fields, in order: J gene, V gene, CDR3 protein.

J: TRBJ1-2; V: TRBV4-1; CDR3: CASSQEPGQGRDGYTF
J: TRBJ2-3; V: TRBV29-1; CDR3: CTVRDINTDTQYF
J: TRBJ1-3; V: TRBV27; CDR3: CASSLRTPYSGNTIYF
J: TRBJ1-1; V: TRBV6-5; CDR3: CASSHSIISQGGGTEAFF
J: TRBJ2-3; V: TRBV5-1; CDR3: CASASSGEGTDTQYF
J: TRBJ2-5; V: TRBV20-1; CDR3: CSQRDYGTSGKETQYF
J: TRBJ2-3; V: TRBV28; CDR3: CASSHLAGETDTQYF
J: TRBJ1-2; V: TRBV4-2; CDR3: CASSQDSNQGVNGYTF
J: TRBJ2-4; V: TRBV4-1; CDR3: CASSQVPTSEAKNIQYF
J: TRBJ2-1; V: TRBV5-1; CDR3: CASSPGLAAEQFF
J: TRBJ1-1; V: TRBV7-2; CDR3: CASSYAPQMNTEAFF
J: TRBJ2-3; V: TRBV12-3/TRBV12-4; CDR3: CASRGLAGESTDTQYF
J: TRBJ2-5; V: TRBV7-3; CDR3: CASSLTQAPQETQYF
J: TRBJ1-3; V: TRBV18; CDR3: CASSPPTIRSGNTIYF
J: TRBJ2-3; V: TRBV6-1; CDR3: CASSSRSHSSTDTQYF
J: TRBJ1-1; V: TRBV5-1; CDR3: CASRGSGDREAFF
J: TRBJ1-2; V: TRBV6-1; CDR3: CASSEMGGGDCYTF
J: TRBJ2-1; V: TRBV18; CDR3: CASSPGRGEQFF
J: TRBJ2-1; V: TRBV20-1; CDR3: CSASKGGFSYNEQFF
J: TRBJ1-1; V: TRBV7-8; CDR3: CASSSGTANTEAFF
J: TRBJ2-2; V: TRBV6-1; CDR3: CASSQRDRLTGELFF
J: TRBJ1-2; V: TRBV6-1; CDR3: CASRLATPSWYGYTF
J: TRBJ2-1; V: TRBV24-1; CDR3: CATSDLRGQGADEQFF
J: TRBJ2-7; V: TRBV28; CDR3: CASSLEGAAILGDEQYF
J: TRBJ2-3; V: TRBV27; CDR3: CASSRVDRVDTQYF
J: TRBJ2-7; V: TRBV7-9; CDR3: CASSLVTSREQYF
J: TRBJ2-7; V: TRBV20-1; CDR3: CSAEGGLVYEQYF